This paragraph reports one TCR beta chain. TCRdb ran MiXCR on the 5' RACE reads and lists one entry per CDR3 protein. Found here are under 2,500 distinct CDR3 sequences, 15% of them singletons; the top ten hold roughly 25%. With V trimmed by 7 bases and J by 5 bases, 2 bases remained unmatched. This CDR3 is built from 14 residues. Per germline, CDR1 SQVTM and CDR2 ANQGSEA. Time point indicated: sample taken at primary tumor resection. Without sorting, whole RNA was sequenced from tumor, nontumor lung or frozen PBMC. These data originate in a study of spatial heterogeneity in lung cancer. This TCR was sampled from a male donor with early-stage non-small cell lung cancer. The chain joins TRBV29-1 to TRBJ2-2, with TRBD2 matching over 15 bases. Here the sequenced sample was normal lung tissue next to the tumor, taken at surgery. This CDR3 is CSAGLAGGTGELFF. DNA for the CDR3: TGCAGCGCGGGACTAGCGGGAGGTACCGGGGAGCTGTTTTTT.